This record concerns one T cell receptor beta chain sequence. TCR beta sequences were obtained from blood CD8+ and CD4+ T cells. An input of about 0.5 to 1 ug of RNA was subjected to reverse transcription using random hexamers. The amplification used immunoSEQ multiplex PCR on TCR beta CDR3; it spanned 54 Vbeta and 13 Jbeta. TCRdb recomputed calls from the immunoSEQ multiplex PCR reads with MiXCR, one row per CDR3 protein. The table includes fewer than 200,000 distinct CDR3 sequences, approximately 95% detected once. This sample stems from a study of CD8 T cells in Susac syndrome. Trimming pared 7 bases from V and 0 bases from J, leaving 16 bases between. The CDR3 spans 16 residues. Germline CDR1 reads SNHLY; CDR2 reads FYNNEI.

Material for sequencing was CD8+ T cells from PBMCs. The genes are TRBV2 and TRBJ2-1; D assignment may be TRBD1 or TRBD2 (5 bases each). This sequence was found in a human donor with multiple sclerosis. The chain's CDR3 is CASKGTFEVSYNEQFF. The DNA for the CDR3 is TGTGCCAGCAAAGGGACCTTCGAGGTCTCCTACAATGAGCAGTTCTTC.